The 2 T cell receptor beta chains listed next were all sequenced from one sample in a study of cytomegalovirus exposure and HLA in healthy donors. Sequencing was performed with immunoSEQ multiplex PCR; in TCRdb, only in-frame clones are kept and a portion is missing. This sample has 200,000 or so clones, with about nine tenths found just once. The sample consisted of PBMCs. The source of these receptors is a woman under 30 in good health and CMV-seropositive.

This clone was counted only a few times. The V gene is TRBV28, the J gene TRBJ2-7; 9 nucleotides align to TRBD2. V lost 2 bases, J lost 1 base, and 0 bases stayed unmatched. From germline, CDR1 is MDHEN and CDR2 SYDVKM. The CDR3 is 14 amino acids. The CDR3 nucleotides are TGTGCCAGCAGTTTACTAGCGGGGTCCTACGAGCAGTACTTC. It specifies CASSLLAGSYEQYF.

The V gene is TRBV4-1, the J gene TRBJ2-1; 7 positions match TRBD2. Unmatched junction bases numbered 13, after V lost 7 bases and J lost 7 bases. The CDR3 is 15 amino acids. CDR1 MGHRA and CDR2 YSYEKL come from the germline V gene. In nucleotides, the CDR3 is TGCGCCAGCAACGCCCGGGGGGAGGTCTATAATGAGCAGTTCTTC. The encoded protein is CASNARGEVYNEQFF.